What follows are 15 T cell receptor beta chains derived from one specimen sequenced in a study of shared clonotypes between healthy human individuals (dated by TCRdb to between 2020 and 2021). The receptor library was made with the immunoSEQ multiplex PCR assay. TCRdb mirrors the immuneACCESS table, restricted to in-frame sequences. Some clones are absent from its copies; in checked studies, under half trace to an unresolved V gene, and the reason for the others is unknown. Present in this sample are over a million clones, around 97% of which were seen just once. The ten largest clonotypes hold approximately 1.1% of the sample. Sequencing used naive CD4+ T cells sorted from blood. This sample's cell subset or site label indicates: CD45RA+ positively selected. The receptors were gathered from a man aged 30 to 39 in good health.

This sequence joins TRBV4-1 and TRBJ1-4, with 8 bases matching TRBD1. The CDR3 is made up of 15 amino acids. Per germline, CDR1 MGHRA and CDR2 YSYEKL. Trimming took 3 bases from V and 3 from J; bases not matched to a gene: 3. Here the CDR3 reads CASSQTGAANEKLFF. As DNA, the CDR3 is TGCGCCAGCAGCCAGACAGGGGCCGCTAATGAAAAACTGTTTTTT.

This clone appeared a single time. The chain couples TRBV9 to TRBJ1-4, with D possibly TRBD1 on 5 matching bases. CDR3 length equals 16 residues. V was trimmed by 4 bases and J by 0 bases, leaving 13 bases between them. Per germline, CDR1 SGDLS and CDR2 YYNGEE. The CDR3 DNA follows: TGTGCCAGCAGCCCCGGGACCGTTGCAACTAATGAAAAACTGTTTTTT. Residues: CASSPGTVATNEKLFF.

V is TRBV11-2 and J is TRBJ2-7; D may be TRBD1 (5 bases). V was trimmed by 5 bases and J by 3 bases, leaving 11 bases between them. The CDR3 extends over 13 amino acids. CDR1 is SGHAT and CDR2 is FQNNGV in the germline V gene. The CDR3 nucleotides are TGTGCCAGCAGCAGAGACAGATACTACGAGCAGTACTTC. It translates to CASSRDRYYEQYF. The full variable domain, rest sourced from reference TRBV11-2 and TRBJ2-7, is EAGVAQSPRYKIIEKRQSVAFWCNPISGHATLYWYQQILGQGPKLLIQFQNNGVVDDSQLPKDRFSAERLKGVDSTLKIQPAKLEDSAVYLCASSRDRYYEQYFGPGTRLTVT.

The V gene is TRBV11-1, the J gene TRBJ2-2; D gene unclear. V lost 1 base, J lost 7 bases, and 4 bases lay in between. The CDR3 has 12 amino acids. Germline CDR1 SGHAT, CDR2 FQDESV (reference sequence). The CDR3 DNA follows: TGTGCCAGCAGCTTAGAGGACGGGGAGCTGTTTTTT. Residues: CASSLEDGELFF.

This sequence joins TRBV6-1 and TRBJ1-5; tentatively, D is TRBD1 (5 bases). V lost 3 bases and J 0 bases, leaving 12 bases between the germline ends. Germline CDR1 is MNHNS and CDR2 is SASEGT. The CDR3 length is 16 residues. In DNA form, the CDR3 reads TGTGCCAGCAGTGATCAGGGAGGGGATAGCAATCAGCCCCAGCATTTT. It is translated as CASSDQGGDSNQPQHF.

The chain carries TRBV18 and TRBJ2-5, with 13 bases lining up with TRBD2. The length of the CDR3 is 18 residues. With 3 bases clipped from V and 3 bases from J, the junction kept 10 bases outside the gene matches. The germline V gene has CDR1 KGHSH and CDR2 LQKENI. The CDR3 nucleotides read TGTGCCAGCTCACCTTGGGGACTAGCGGGGCCCGGGGAAGAGACCCAGTACTTC. This codes for CASSPWGLAGPGEETQYF.

The chain joins TRBV5-1 to TRBJ2-3; TRBD1 might be the D (6 bases). This CDR3 has 14 amino acids. Trimming shortened V by 0 bases and J by 6 bases, and 11 bases separated the two germline ends. Germline assignment: CDR1 SGHRS and CDR2 YFSETQ. The CDR3 reads CASSLDRALDTQYF. CDR3 DNA sequence: TGCGCCAGCAGCTTGGACAGGGCTCTGGATACGCAGTATTTT.

The chain carries TRBV28 and TRBJ2-7; the match to TRBD2 covers 10 bases. Per germline, CDR1 MDHEN and CDR2 SYDVKM. Trimming took 6 bases from V and 0 from J; bases not matched to a gene: 5. The CDR3 is 15 residues long. The CDR3 DNA follows: TGTGCCAGCAGAAGTCTAGCGGGAGTCTCCTACGAGCAGTACTTC. This codes for CASRSLAGVSYEQYF.

The chain carries TRBV7-7 and TRBJ2-1; D remains ambiguous. The germline V and J ends were trimmed by 7 bases and 13 bases, with 17 bases remaining between them. CDR3 size: 12 residues. Per the germline V gene, CDR1 is SSHAT and CDR2 is FNYEAQ (reference sequence). CDR3 DNA: TGTGCCAGCAACGAAATGTGGCTAGTTCAGTTCTTC. This encodes CASNEMWLVQFF.

The chain employs TRBV28 and TRBJ2-6; D not resolved. Between the trimmed V and J ends, which lost 6 bases and 1 base, there was a span of 13 bases. The germline CDR1 and CDR2 sequences are MDHEN and SYDVKM. This CDR3 contains 16 residues. The CDR3 is CASSAHTESGANVLTF. CDR3 bases: TGTGCCAGCAGCGCACACACAGAGTCTGGGGCCAACGTCCTGACTTTC.

This rearrangement joins TRBV18 to TRBJ2-1, with D perhaps TRBD2 (5 bases). The CDR3 totals 14 residues. V lost 3 bases and J lost 3, with 9 bases in between. CDR1 and CDR2 from the germline V gene are KGHSH and LQKENI. CDR3 nucleotides: TGTGCCAGCTCACCCACTAGAAACTACAATGAGCAGTTCTTC. Protein: CASSPTRNYNEQFF. The whole variable domain, remainder taken from reference TRBV18 and TRBJ2-1, is NAGVMQNPRHLVRRRGQEARLRCSPMKGHSHVYWYRQLPEEGLKFMVYLQKENIIDESGMPKERFSAEFPKEGPSILRIQQVVRGDSAAYFCASSPTRNYNEQFFGPGTRLTVL.

The J gene is TRBJ2-3, the V gene TRBV10-3; 13 nucleotides agree with TRBD2. The CDR3 consists of 18 residues. Germline V CDR1 and CDR2: ENHRY, SYGVKD. V was clipped by 6 bases and J by 0 bases; unmatched bases: 9. The CDR3 is CAISPGTSGNPSTDTQYF. CDR3 DNA: TGTGCCATCAGCCCCGGGACTAGCGGGAACCCTAGCACAGATACGCAGTATTTT.

This chain uses TRBV5-5 with TRBJ1-5; 8 bases match TRBD1. Germline CDR1 is SGHKS and CDR2 is YYEKEE (reference sequence). V shed 5 bases and J 3 bases; nucleotides not matched to a gene: 7. The CDR3 loop spans 15 amino acids. CDR3: CASRSSDRVNQPQHF. CDR3 coding DNA: TGTGCCAGCAGATCATCGGACAGGGTCAATCAGCCCCAGCATTTT.

J is TRBJ2-7 and V is TRBV10-3, with 8 bases aligning to TRBD1. Per germline, CDR1 ENHRY and CDR2 SYGVKD. The V and J ends lost 1 base and 3 bases, in that order; junction bases with no gene match: 11. This CDR3 is 17 amino acids long. The CDR3 loop reads CAISELRARQGLYEQYF. The CDR3, as DNA: TGTGCCATCAGTGAGTTAAGGGCGAGACAGGGGCTCTACGAGCAGTACTTC.

This chain connects TRBV4-3 to TRBJ2-7; D is undetermined. V shed 0 bases and J shed 3 bases, with 6 bases lying between them. Germline V lookup: CDR1 LGHNA, CDR2 YSLEER. CDR3 size: 13 residues. The CDR3 reads CASSQESSYEQYF. Here the CDR3 DNA reads TGCGCCAGCAGCCAAGAATCGAGCTACGAGCAGTACTTC.